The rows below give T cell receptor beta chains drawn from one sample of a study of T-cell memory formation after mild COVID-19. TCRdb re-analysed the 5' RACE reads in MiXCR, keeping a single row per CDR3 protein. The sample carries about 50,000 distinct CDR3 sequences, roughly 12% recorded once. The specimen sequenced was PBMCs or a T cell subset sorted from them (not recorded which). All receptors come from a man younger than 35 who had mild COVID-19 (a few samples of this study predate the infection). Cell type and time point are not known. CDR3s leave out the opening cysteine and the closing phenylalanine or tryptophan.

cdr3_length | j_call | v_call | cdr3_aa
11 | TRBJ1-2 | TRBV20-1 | SARVGENYGYT
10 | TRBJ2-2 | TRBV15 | ATSREGTELF
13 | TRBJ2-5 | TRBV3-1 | ASSLRQAAGETQY
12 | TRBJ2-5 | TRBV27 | ASSPRLLQETQY
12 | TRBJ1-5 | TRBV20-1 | SARGWAGDQPQH
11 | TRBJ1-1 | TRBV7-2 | ASSYTGATEAF
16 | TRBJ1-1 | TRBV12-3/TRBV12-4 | ASSAQGRGVLMNTEAF
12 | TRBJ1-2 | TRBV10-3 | AISESSTVYGYT
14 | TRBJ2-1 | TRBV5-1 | ASSSGGRGPYNEQF
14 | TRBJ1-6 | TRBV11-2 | ASTPEGQGGLSPLH
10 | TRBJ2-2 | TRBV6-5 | ASSETGGELF
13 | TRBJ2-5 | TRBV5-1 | ASSLALNGQETQY
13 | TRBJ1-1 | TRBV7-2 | ASSRQGAVNTEAF
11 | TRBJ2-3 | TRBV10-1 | ASSAQRADTQY
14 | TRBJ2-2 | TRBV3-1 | ASSPRLAVNTGELF
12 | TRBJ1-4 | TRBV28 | ASSSPGDNEKLF
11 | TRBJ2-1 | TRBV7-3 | ASSLQPGNEQF
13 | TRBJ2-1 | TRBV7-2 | ASSPGLAGNNEQF
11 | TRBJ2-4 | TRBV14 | ASSQGQGTLGY
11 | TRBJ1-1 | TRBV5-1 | ASSVDGDTEAF
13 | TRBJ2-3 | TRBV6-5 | ASSRGQASTDTQY
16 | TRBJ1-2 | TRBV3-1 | ASSRSPKTGSANYGYT
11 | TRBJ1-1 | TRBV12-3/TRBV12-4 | ASSLGRGQMAF
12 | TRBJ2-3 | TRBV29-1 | SVVGGGAVDTQY
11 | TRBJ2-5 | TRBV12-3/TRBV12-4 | ASNRLAGETQY
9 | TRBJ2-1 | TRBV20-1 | SAAQGGEQF
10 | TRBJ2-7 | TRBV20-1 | SARTAAYEQY
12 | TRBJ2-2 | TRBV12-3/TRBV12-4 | ASSFSGKIGELF
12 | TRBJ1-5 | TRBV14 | ASSPRRGNQPQH
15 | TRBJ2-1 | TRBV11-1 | ASSLSPSAALYNEQF
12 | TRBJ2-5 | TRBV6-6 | ASGVGRLQETQY